This T cell receptor (beta chain) is from a study of beta chain features in type 1 diabetes. Regarding the study as a whole: In comparison with healthy donors, patients had naive, central memory and Treg TCRB repertoires that appeared more similar. Shorter TCRB CDR3s, moderately but significantly so, were found in Type 1 diabetes patients in all four CD4+ subsets.

The entirety of the isolated RNA underwent reverse transcription, so expressed TCRB transcripts were sequenced. Method: immunoSEQ multiplex PCR; TCRdb's copy keeps in-frame clones and lacks some. Counted here are some 240,000 clones, more than 15% occurring once; the ten biggest clones make up 0.08% to 0.095%. Germline V gene lookup returns CDR1 LGHNA and CDR2 YNFKEQ. The V end lost 1 base, the J end lost 0 bases, and 10 bases lay between the germline ends. The CDR3 runs to 16 residues. Worth noting for this clone: What it binds is not known.

Material: naive CD4+ T cells from blood. This chain joins TRBV4-2 and TRBJ1-5; no definite D call. The source of this sequence is a young man with type 1 diabetes. In DNA form, the CDR3 reads TGTGCCAGCAGCCAAGGGGGTCAAGGTAGCAATCAGCCCCAGCATTTT. Translating gives CASSQGGQGSNQPQHF.